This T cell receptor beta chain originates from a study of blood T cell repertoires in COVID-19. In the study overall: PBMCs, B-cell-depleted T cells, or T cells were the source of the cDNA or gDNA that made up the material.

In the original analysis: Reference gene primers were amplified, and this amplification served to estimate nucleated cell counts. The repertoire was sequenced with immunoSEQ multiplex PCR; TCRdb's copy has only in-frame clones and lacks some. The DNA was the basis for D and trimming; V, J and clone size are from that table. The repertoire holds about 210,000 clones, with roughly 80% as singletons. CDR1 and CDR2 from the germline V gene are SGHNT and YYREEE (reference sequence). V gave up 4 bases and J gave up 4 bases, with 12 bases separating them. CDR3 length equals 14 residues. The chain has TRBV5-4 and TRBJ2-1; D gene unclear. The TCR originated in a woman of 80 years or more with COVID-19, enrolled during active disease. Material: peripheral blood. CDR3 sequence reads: CASSPPPEYNEQFF. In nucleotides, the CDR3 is TGTGCCAGCAGCCCCCCCCCAGAATACAATGAGCAGTTCTTC.